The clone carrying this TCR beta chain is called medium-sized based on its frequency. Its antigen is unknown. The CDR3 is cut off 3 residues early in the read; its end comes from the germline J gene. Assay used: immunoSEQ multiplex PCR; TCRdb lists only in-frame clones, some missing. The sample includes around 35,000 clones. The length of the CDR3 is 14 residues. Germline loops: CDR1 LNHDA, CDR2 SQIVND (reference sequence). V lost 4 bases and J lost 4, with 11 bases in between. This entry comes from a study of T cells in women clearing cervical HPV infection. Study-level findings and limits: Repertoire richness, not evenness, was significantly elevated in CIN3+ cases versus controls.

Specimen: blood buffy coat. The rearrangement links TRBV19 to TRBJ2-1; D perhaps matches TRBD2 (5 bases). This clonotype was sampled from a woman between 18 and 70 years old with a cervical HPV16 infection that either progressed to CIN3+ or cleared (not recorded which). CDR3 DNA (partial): TGTGCCAGTAGTAGGGCTAGCAGGTACAATGAG. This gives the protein CASSRASRYNE. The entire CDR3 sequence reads CASSRASRYNEQFF.